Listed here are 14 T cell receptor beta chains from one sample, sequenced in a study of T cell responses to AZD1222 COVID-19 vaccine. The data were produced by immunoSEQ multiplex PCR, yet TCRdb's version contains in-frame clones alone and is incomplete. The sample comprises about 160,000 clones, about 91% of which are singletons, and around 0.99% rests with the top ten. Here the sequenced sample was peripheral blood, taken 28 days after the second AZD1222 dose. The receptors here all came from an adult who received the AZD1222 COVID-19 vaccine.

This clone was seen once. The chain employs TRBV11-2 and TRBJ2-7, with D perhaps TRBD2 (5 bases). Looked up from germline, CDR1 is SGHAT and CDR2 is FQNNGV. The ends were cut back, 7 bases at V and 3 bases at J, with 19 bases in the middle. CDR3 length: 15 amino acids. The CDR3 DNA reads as TGTGCCAGCACCCTAAGGTCGACGGGGAACTACGAGCAGTACTTC. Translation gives CASTLRSTGNYEQYF.

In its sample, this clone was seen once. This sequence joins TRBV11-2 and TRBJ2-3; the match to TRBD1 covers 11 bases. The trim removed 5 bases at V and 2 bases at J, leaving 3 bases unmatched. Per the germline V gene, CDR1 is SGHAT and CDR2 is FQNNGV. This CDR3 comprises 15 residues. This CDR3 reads CASSGDRGSTDTQYF. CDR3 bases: TGTGCCAGCAGCGGGGACAGGGGGTCCACAGATACGCAGTATTTT.

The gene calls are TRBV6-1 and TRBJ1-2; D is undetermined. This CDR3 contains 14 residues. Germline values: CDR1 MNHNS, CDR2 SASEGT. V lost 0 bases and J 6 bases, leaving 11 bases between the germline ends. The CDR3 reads CASSEARRTNGYTF. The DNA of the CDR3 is TGTGCCAGCAGTGAAGCGCGGAGGACTAATGGCTACACCTTC.

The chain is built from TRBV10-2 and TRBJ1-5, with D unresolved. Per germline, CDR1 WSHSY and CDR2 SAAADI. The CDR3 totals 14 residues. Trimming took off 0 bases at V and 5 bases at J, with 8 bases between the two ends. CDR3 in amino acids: CASSESAGHQPQHF. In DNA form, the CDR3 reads TGCGCCAGCAGTGAGTCGGCAGGACATCAGCCCCAGCATTTT.

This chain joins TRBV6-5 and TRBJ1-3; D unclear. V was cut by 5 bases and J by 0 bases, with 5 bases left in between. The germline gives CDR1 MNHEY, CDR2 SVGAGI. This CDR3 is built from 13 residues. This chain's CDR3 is CASSRYSGNTIYF. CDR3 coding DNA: TGTGCCAGCAGTCGGTACTCTGGAAACACCATATATTTT.

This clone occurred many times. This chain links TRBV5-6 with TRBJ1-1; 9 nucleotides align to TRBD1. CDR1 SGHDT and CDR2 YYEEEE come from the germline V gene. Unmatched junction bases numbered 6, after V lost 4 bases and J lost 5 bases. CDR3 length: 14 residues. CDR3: CASSGGTGRTEAFF. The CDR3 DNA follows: TGTGCCAGCAGCGGAGGGACAGGGAGGACTGAAGCTTTCTTT.

The CDR3 sequence: CASSQTRLAGDNEQFF. Written as DNA, the CDR3 is TGCGCCAGCAGCCAAACTCGACTAGCGGGGGACAATGAGCAGTTCTTC. The chain couples TRBV5-1 to TRBJ2-1; 12 positions match TRBD2. This CDR3 is 16 amino acids long. Germline V gene lookup returns CDR1 SGHRS and CDR2 YFSETQ. Trimming at V came to 4 bases and at J to 5 bases, leaving 7 bases not matched to a gene.

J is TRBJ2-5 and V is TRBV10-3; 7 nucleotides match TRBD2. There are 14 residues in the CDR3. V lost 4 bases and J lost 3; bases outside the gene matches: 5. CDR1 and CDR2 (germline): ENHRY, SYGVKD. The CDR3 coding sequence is TGTGCCATCAGTGCGGGAGGACTAGAAGAGACCCAGTACTTC. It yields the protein CAISAGGLEETQYF.

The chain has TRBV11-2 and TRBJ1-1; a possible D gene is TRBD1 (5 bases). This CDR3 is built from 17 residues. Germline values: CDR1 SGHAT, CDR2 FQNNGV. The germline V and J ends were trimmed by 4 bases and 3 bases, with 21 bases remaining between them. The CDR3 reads CASSSDPGRGDHTEAFF. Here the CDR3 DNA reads TGTGCCAGCAGCTCGGACCCCGGGAGAGGGGACCACACTGAAGCTTTCTTT.

CDR3 bases: TGCGCCAGCAGCTTGGACAGGGATTCTGAAGCTTTCTTT. Amino acid sequence: CASSLDRDSEAFF. This chain connects TRBV5-1 to TRBJ1-1; possibly TRBD1 for D (6 bases). Germline V gene lookup returns CDR1 SGHRS and CDR2 YFSETQ. The CDR3 consists of 13 residues. The V end was cut by 0 bases, the J end by 6 bases, with 9 bases between. Combining the CDR3 with reference TRBV5-1 and TRBJ1-1 gives the whole variable domain KAGVTQTPRYLIKTRGQQVTLSCSPISGHRSVSWYQQTPGQGLQFLFEYFSETQRNKGNFPGRFSGRQFSNSRSEMNVSTLELGDSALYLCASSLDRDSEAFFGQGTRLTVV.

The CDR3 region has the DNA TGTGCCAGCAGCTTAGTCTGGGGGGCACAGCCCCAGCATTTT. It encodes CASSLVWGAQPQHF. This chain joins TRBV7-8 and TRBJ1-5; a possible D gene is TRBD1 (6 bases). The ends were cut back, 1 base at V and 7 bases at J, with 11 bases in the middle. The germline gives CDR1 SGHVS, CDR2 FQNEAQ. This CDR3 is built from 14 residues.

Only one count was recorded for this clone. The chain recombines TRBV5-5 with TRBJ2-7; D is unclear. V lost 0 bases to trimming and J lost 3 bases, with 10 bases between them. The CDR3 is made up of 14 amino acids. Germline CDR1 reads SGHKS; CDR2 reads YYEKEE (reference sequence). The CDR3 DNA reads TGTGCCAGCAGCTTGGGGCAGGCCTTCTACGAGCAGTACTTC. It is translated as CASSLGQAFYEQYF.

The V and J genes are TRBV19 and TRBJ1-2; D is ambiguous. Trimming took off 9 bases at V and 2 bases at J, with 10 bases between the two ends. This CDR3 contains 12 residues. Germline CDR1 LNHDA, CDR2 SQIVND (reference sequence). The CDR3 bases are TGTGCCAGCGGGCAGGTCAACTATGGCTACACCTTC. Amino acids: CASGQVNYGYTF.

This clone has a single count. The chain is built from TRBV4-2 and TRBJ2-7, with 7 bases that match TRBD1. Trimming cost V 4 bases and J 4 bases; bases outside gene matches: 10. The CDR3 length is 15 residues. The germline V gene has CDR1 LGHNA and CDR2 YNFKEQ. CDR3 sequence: CASSRAPGQPYEQYF. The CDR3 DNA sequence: TGTGCCAGCAGCCGCGCGCCGGGACAGCCTTACGAGCAGTACTTC.